Listed below are T cell receptor beta chains from one sample, sequenced in a study of control samples from healthy donors and cancer patients. This table comes from immunoSEQ multiplex PCR, and its TCRdb copy is limited to in-frame clones, with some not included. The data show 75,000 to 90,000 clones, roughly 90% seen once. What was sequenced was PBMCs. The receptors derive from a woman in her 50s with colorectal cancer. Both conserved end residues are part of each CDR3. Each record gives: clone size, V gene, D gene, J gene, CDR3 protein, CDR3 DNA. The D gene is left open where the match is weak. Size is stated for part of the rows, as once, few or many counts, or as a class when the clone is expanded.

clone_size: once; v_call: TRBV18; d_call: -; j_call: TRBJ1-6; cdr3_aa: CASSPRDDSPLHF; cdr3_nt: TGTGCCAGCTCACCCCGGGACGATTCACCCCTCCACTTT
clone_size: -; v_call: TRBV7-8; d_call: -; j_call: TRBJ2-1; cdr3_aa: CASSLSLVNNNEQFF; cdr3_nt: TGTGCCAGCAGCTTATCCCTAGTCAACAACAATGAGCAGTTCTTC
clone_size: -; v_call: TRBV5-4; d_call: -; j_call: TRBJ2-3; cdr3_aa: CASSLGRDHSADTQYF; cdr3_nt: TGTGCCAGCAGCTTGGGGAGGGATCATTCGGCAGATACGCAGTATTTT
clone_size: -; v_call: TRBV6-5; d_call: -; j_call: TRBJ2-6; cdr3_aa: CASSYSRDSGANVLTF; cdr3_nt: TGTGCCAGCAGTTACTCGAGGGACTCTGGGGCCAACGTCCTGACTTTC
clone_size: -; v_call: TRBV2; d_call: -; j_call: TRBJ1-2; cdr3_aa: CASSDPVGYTF; cdr3_nt: TGTGCCAGCAGTGATCCCGTAGGCTACACCTTC
clone_size: -; v_call: TRBV5-1; d_call: -; j_call: TRBJ1-2; cdr3_aa: CASSLEKGAGYTF; cdr3_nt: TGCGCCAGCAGCTTGGAAAAGGGAGCTGGCTACACCTTC
clone_size: -; v_call: TRBV7-8; d_call: -; j_call: TRBJ1-2; cdr3_aa: CASSPGYGGNYGYTF; cdr3_nt: TGTGCCAGCAGCCCGGGGTATGGCGGTAACTATGGCTACACCTTC
clone_size: once; v_call: TRBV6-2/TRBV6-3; d_call: TRBD1; j_call: TRBJ1-4; cdr3_aa: CASSPRQGDEKLFF; cdr3_nt: TGTGCCAGCAGCCCTCGACAGGGGGATGAAAAACTGTTTTTT
clone_size: -; v_call: TRBV2; d_call: -; j_call: TRBJ1-2; cdr3_aa: CASTRGDWGHGYTF; cdr3_nt: TGTGCCAGCACTCGGGGCGACTGGGGGCATGGCTACACCTTC
clone_size: -; v_call: TRBV6-5; d_call: TRBD1; j_call: TRBJ2-2; cdr3_aa: CASRTGGVGELFF; cdr3_nt: TGTGCCAGCAGGACAGGGGGCGTCGGGGAGCTGTTTTTT
clone_size: -; v_call: TRBV18; d_call: TRBD1; j_call: TRBJ1-6; cdr3_aa: CASSPLGQGSNSPLHF; cdr3_nt: TGTGCCAGCTCACCCTTGGGACAGGGGAGTAATTCACCCCTCCACTTT
clone_size: -; v_call: TRBV24-1; d_call: -; j_call: TRBJ2-5; cdr3_aa: CATSDGDQETQYF; cdr3_nt: TGTGCCACCAGTGATGGGGATCAAGAGACCCAGTACTTC
clone_size: -; v_call: TRBV4-3; d_call: -; j_call: TRBJ1-1; cdr3_aa: CASSQDRWDSGTEAFF; cdr3_nt: TGCGCCAGCAGCCAAGATCGTTGGGATTCGGGCACTGAAGCTTTCTTT
clone_size: -; v_call: TRBV2; d_call: TRBD1; j_call: TRBJ1-6; cdr3_aa: CASRIAGTGASPLHF; cdr3_nt: TGTGCCAGCAGAATCGCCGGGACAGGGGCTTCACCCCTCCACTTT
clone_size: -; v_call: TRBV24-1; d_call: TRBD1; j_call: TRBJ1-2; cdr3_aa: CATSESDRVGGYTF; cdr3_nt: TGTGCCACCAGTGAATCCGACAGGGTAGGTGGCTACACCTTC
clone_size: -; v_call: TRBV5-6; d_call: -; j_call: TRBJ2-3; cdr3_aa: CASSLQGTTDTQYF; cdr3_nt: TGTGCCAGCAGCCTCCAGGGGACCACAGATACGCAGTATTTT
clone_size: -; v_call: TRBV6-1; d_call: -; j_call: TRBJ2-1; cdr3_aa: CASSETWDSYNEQFF; cdr3_nt: TGTGCCAGCAGTGAAACCTGGGACTCCTACAATGAGCAGTTCTTC
clone_size: -; v_call: TRBV27; d_call: -; j_call: TRBJ1-2; cdr3_aa: CASSPGHYGYTF; cdr3_nt: TGTGCCAGCAGTCCTGGACACTATGGCTACACCTTC
clone_size: -; v_call: TRBV19; d_call: -; j_call: TRBJ1-3; cdr3_aa: CASTPPGVLAGNTIYF; cdr3_nt: TGTGCCAGTACCCCCCCCGGGGTTTTGGCTGGAAACACCATATATTTT
clone_size: -; v_call: TRBV3-1/TRBV3-2; d_call: -; j_call: TRBJ2-3; cdr3_aa: CASSQGWRVSTDTQYF; cdr3_nt: TGTGCCAGCAGCCAAGGGTGGCGGGTTAGCACAGATACGCAGTATTTT
clone_size: -; v_call: TRBV5-1; d_call: -; j_call: TRBJ2-3; cdr3_aa: CASSLVQVGVDTQYF; cdr3_nt: TGCGCCAGCAGCTTGGTGCAGGTGGGAGTAGATACGCAGTATTTT
clone_size: -; v_call: TRBV6-1; d_call: -; j_call: TRBJ1-3; cdr3_aa: CASSDGRLGNTIYF; cdr3_nt: TGTGCCAGCAGTGACGGGCGCCTTGGAAACACCATATATTTT
clone_size: -; v_call: TRBV27; d_call: -; j_call: TRBJ1-1; cdr3_aa: CASSFSGVNTEAFF; cdr3_nt: TGTGCCAGCAGTTTCTCGGGGGTGAACACTGAAGCTTTCTTT
clone_size: -; v_call: TRBV7-2; d_call: -; j_call: TRBJ2-6; cdr3_aa: CASSPRWANVLTF; cdr3_nt: TGTGCCAGCAGCCCCCGGTGGGCCAACGTCCTGACTTTC
clone_size: -; v_call: TRBV28; d_call: -; j_call: TRBJ2-5; cdr3_aa: CASSLPPLATQYF; cdr3_nt: TGTGCCAGCAGTTTACCCCCACTAGCGACCCAGTACTTC
clone_size: -; v_call: TRBV10-3; d_call: TRBD1; j_call: TRBJ2-5; cdr3_aa: CATYRGLGETQYF; cdr3_nt: TGTGCCACCTACAGGGGGCTGGGGGAGACCCAGTACTTC
clone_size: -; v_call: TRBV24-1; d_call: -; j_call: TRBJ1-1; cdr3_aa: CATGKGTVNTEAFF; cdr3_nt: TGTGCCACCGGAAAGGGGACGGTGAACACTGAAGCTTTCTTT
clone_size: -; v_call: TRBV24-1; d_call: -; j_call: TRBJ2-3; cdr3_aa: CATSAPGAGDTQYF; cdr3_nt: TGTGCCACCAGTGCCCCGGGGGCTGGAGATACGCAGTATTTT
clone_size: -; v_call: TRBV5-1; d_call: -; j_call: TRBJ2-6; cdr3_aa: CASSLAWGSPSGANVLTF; cdr3_nt: TGCGCCAGCAGCTTGGCCTGGGGCAGCCCCTCTGGGGCCAACGTCCTGACTTTC
clone_size: -; v_call: TRBV24-1; d_call: TRBD2; j_call: TRBJ2-2; cdr3_aa: CATSDRGGVIATGELFF; cdr3_nt: TGTGCCACCAGTGATCGCGGGGGGGTTATTGCCACCGGGGAGCTGTTTTTT
clone_size: once; v_call: TRBV28; d_call: -; j_call: TRBJ1-1; cdr3_aa: CASSLSSPEAEAFF; cdr3_nt: TGTGCCAGCAGTTTGTCGAGCCCAGAGGCTGAAGCTTTCTTT
clone_size: once; v_call: TRBV29-1; d_call: TRBD2; j_call: TRBJ2-2; cdr3_aa: CSSTGTSGGARTGELFF; cdr3_nt: TGCAGCTCTACCGGGACTAGCGGGGGGGCCCGGACCGGGGAGCTGTTTTTT
clone_size: -; v_call: TRBV19; d_call: TRBD1; j_call: TRBJ1-3; cdr3_aa: CASSISGTGSGNTIYF; cdr3_nt: TGTGCCAGTAGTATTTCCGGGACAGGGTCTGGAAACACCATATATTTT
clone_size: -; v_call: TRBV19; d_call: -; j_call: TRBJ1-1; cdr3_aa: CASTDGRETEAFF; cdr3_nt: TGTGCCAGTACGGATGGTAGGGAGACTGAAGCTTTCTTT
clone_size: -; v_call: TRBV30; d_call: -; j_call: TRBJ1-1; cdr3_aa: CAWSVLEGGTEAFF; cdr3_nt: TGTGCCTGGAGTGTACTAGAGGGGGGAACTGAAGCTTTCTTT
clone_size: -; v_call: TRBV3-1/TRBV3-2; d_call: TRBD2; j_call: TRBJ2-2; cdr3_aa: CASSQGGTSWGELFF; cdr3_nt: TGTGCCAGCAGCCAAGGCGGGACTAGCTGGGGGGAGCTGTTTTTT
clone_size: -; v_call: TRBV5-1; d_call: -; j_call: TRBJ1-2; cdr3_aa: CASSYSTVYGYTF; cdr3_nt: TGCGCCAGCAGCTACTCGACAGTCTATGGCTACACCTTC
clone_size: -; v_call: TRBV7-9; d_call: -; j_call: TRBJ2-2; cdr3_aa: CASPAGFANTGELFF; cdr3_nt: TGTGCCAGCCCCGCGGGGTTCGCGAACACCGGGGAGCTGTTTTTT
clone_size: few; v_call: TRBV5-1; d_call: -; j_call: TRBJ1-6; cdr3_aa: CASSFGQGNSPLHF; cdr3_nt: TGCGCCAGCAGCTTTGGTCAGGGGAATTCACCCCTCCACTTT
clone_size: -; v_call: TRBV2; d_call: -; j_call: TRBJ1-6; cdr3_aa: CASSDWAGVFSPLHF; cdr3_nt: TGTGCCAGCAGTGACTGGGCAGGGGTTTTCTCACCCCTCCACTTT
clone_size: -; v_call: TRBV12-5; d_call: -; j_call: TRBJ1-5; cdr3_aa: CASGLVLGQPRSNQPQHF; cdr3_nt: TGTGCTAGTGGTTTGGTACTAGGACAGCCTCGTAGCAATCAGCCCCAGCATTTT
clone_size: -; v_call: TRBV7-2; d_call: -; j_call: TRBJ1-5; cdr3_aa: CATSPNQAIGQPQHF; cdr3_nt: TGTGCCACATCGCCGAACCAGGCGATAGGGCAGCCCCAGCATTTT
clone_size: -; v_call: TRBV7-8; d_call: -; j_call: TRBJ1-2; cdr3_aa: CASSPTPGLIVVGYTF; cdr3_nt: TGTGCCAGCAGCCCCACCCCAGGGTTAATTGTAGTAGGCTACACCTTC
clone_size: -; v_call: TRBV4-3; d_call: TRBD1; j_call: TRBJ1-4; cdr3_aa: CASSQMGQGEKLFF; cdr3_nt: TGCGCCAGCAGCCAGATGGGACAGGGCGAAAAACTGTTTTTT
clone_size: -; v_call: TRBV5-1; d_call: TRBD2; j_call: TRBJ2-3; cdr3_aa: CASSKLAGVRDTQYF; cdr3_nt: TGCGCCAGCAGCAAACTAGCGGGGGTTCGGGATACGCAGTATTTT
clone_size: -; v_call: TRBV28; d_call: TRBD2; j_call: TRBJ2-4; cdr3_aa: CASKFIAGGRNIQYF; cdr3_nt: TGTGCCAGCAAGTTTATAGCGGGGGGGCGGAACATTCAGTACTTC
clone_size: few; v_call: TRBV3-1/TRBV3-2; d_call: -; j_call: TRBJ1-5; cdr3_aa: CASSGRGSPQHF; cdr3_nt: TGTGCCAGCAGCGGTCGGGGGTCGCCCCAGCATTTT
clone_size: once; v_call: TRBV5-6; d_call: -; j_call: TRBJ2-5; cdr3_aa: CASSFAAGRETQYF; cdr3_nt: TGTGCCAGCAGCTTTGCGGCAGGGCGAGAGACCCAGTACTTC
clone_size: once; v_call: TRBV27; d_call: TRBD1; j_call: TRBJ1-1; cdr3_aa: CASSPGGGTEAFF; cdr3_nt: TGTGCCAGCAGTCCAGGGGGTGGGACTGAAGCTTTCTTT
clone_size: -; v_call: TRBV6-2/TRBV6-3; d_call: -; j_call: TRBJ2-1; cdr3_aa: CASSDRDFSYNEQFF; cdr3_nt: TGTGCCAGCAGCGACCGGGACTTCTCCTACAATGAGCAGTTCTTC
clone_size: -; v_call: TRBV5-1; d_call: TRBD1; j_call: TRBJ1-2; cdr3_aa: CASSLAGQEAYGYTF; cdr3_nt: TGCGCCAGCAGCTTGGCCGGACAGGAGGCGTATGGCTACACCTTC
clone_size: -; v_call: TRBV19; d_call: -; j_call: TRBJ1-5; cdr3_aa: CASNGGEQPQHF; cdr3_nt: TGTGCCAGTAATGGGGGGGAGCAGCCCCAGCATTTT
clone_size: -; v_call: TRBV6-2/TRBV6-3; d_call: -; j_call: TRBJ1-2; cdr3_aa: CASSRGRSGYGYTF; cdr3_nt: TGTGCCAGCAGCCGGGGACGGTCCGGGTATGGCTACACCTTC
clone_size: -; v_call: TRBV6-4; d_call: TRBD2; j_call: TRBJ2-3; cdr3_aa: CASSLEGGAGRPDTQYF; cdr3_nt: TGTGCCAGCAGTTTGGAGGGAGGGGCAGGTCGTCCAGATACGCAGTATTTT
clone_size: -; v_call: TRBV19; d_call: -; j_call: TRBJ2-2; cdr3_aa: CASSPSGTGELFF; cdr3_nt: TGTGCCAGTAGTCCGTCGGGGACCGGGGAGCTGTTTTTT
clone_size: once; v_call: TRBV3-1/TRBV3-2; d_call: -; j_call: TRBJ1-2; cdr3_aa: CASSSDAGGYTF; cdr3_nt: TGTGCCAGCAGCTCGGACGCCGGTGGCTACACCTTC
clone_size: -; v_call: TRBV19; d_call: -; j_call: TRBJ1-4; cdr3_aa: CASSMAEDGKKLFF; cdr3_nt: TGTGCCAGTAGTATGGCGGAGGACGGGAAAAAACTGTTTTTT